Given below is one T cell receptor (beta chain) in context. The record originates from a study of blood T cell repertoires in COVID-19. Using immunoSEQ multiplex PCR, the repertoire was profiled, and TCRdb retains in-frame clones only, with some absent. The top ten hold more than 6.5% of the sample, which has 230,000 or so clones, around 82% seen once. Germline V gene sequence: CDR1 SGHRS, CDR2 YFSETQ. The junction had 5 bases not matched to a gene; V was cut back by 1 base and J by 2 bases. The CDR3 spans 15 residues. The rearrangement joins TRBV5-1 to TRBJ1-2, with 7 bases aligning to TRBD1. This receptor was taken from a man between 40 and 49 years old with active or convalescent COVID-19. Material: peripheral blood. The CDR3 spells CASSLRQGVNYGYTF. The CDR3 DNA sequence: TGCGCCAGCAGCTTGCGGCAGGGGGTGAACTATGGCTACACCTTC.